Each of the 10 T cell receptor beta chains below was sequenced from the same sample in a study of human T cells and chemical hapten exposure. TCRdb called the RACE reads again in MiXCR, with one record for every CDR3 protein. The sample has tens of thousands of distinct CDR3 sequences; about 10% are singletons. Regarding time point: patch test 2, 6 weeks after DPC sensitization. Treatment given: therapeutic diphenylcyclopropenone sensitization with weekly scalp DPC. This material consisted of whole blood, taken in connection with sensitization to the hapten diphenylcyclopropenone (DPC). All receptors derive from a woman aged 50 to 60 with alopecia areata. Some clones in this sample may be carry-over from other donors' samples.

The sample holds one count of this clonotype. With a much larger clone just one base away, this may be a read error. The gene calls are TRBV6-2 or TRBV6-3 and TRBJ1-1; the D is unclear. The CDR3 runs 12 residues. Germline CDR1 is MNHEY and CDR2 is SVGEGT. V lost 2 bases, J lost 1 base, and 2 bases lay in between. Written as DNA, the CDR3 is TGTGCCAGCAGTTACAGGAACACTGAAGCTTTCTTT. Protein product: CASSYRNTEAFF.

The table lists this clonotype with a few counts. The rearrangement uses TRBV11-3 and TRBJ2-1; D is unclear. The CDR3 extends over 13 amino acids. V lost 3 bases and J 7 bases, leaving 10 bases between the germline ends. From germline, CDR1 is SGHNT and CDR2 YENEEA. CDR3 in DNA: TGTGCCAGCAGCTTCTCTCAAGGGAATGAGCAGTTCTTC. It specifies CASSFSQGNEQFF.

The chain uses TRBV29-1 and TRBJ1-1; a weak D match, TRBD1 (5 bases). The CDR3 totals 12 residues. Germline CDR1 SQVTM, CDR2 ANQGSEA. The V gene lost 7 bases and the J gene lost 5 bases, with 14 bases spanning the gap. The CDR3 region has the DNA TGCAGCGCTGAGGGGTTGGGGACTGAAGCTTTCTTT. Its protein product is CSAEGLGTEAFF.

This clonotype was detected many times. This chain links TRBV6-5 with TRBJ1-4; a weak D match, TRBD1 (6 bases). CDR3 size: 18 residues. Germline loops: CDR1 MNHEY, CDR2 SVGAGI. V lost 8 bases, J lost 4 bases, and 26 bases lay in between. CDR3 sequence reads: CASALQGRGSGFNEKLFF. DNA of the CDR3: TGTGCCAGCGCACTACAGGGAAGAGGGTCTGGGTTTAATGAAAAACTGTTTTTT.

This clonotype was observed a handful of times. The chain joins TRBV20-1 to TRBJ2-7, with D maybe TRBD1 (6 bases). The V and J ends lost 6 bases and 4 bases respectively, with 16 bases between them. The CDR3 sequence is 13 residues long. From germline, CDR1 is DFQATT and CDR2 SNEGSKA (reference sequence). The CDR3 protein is CSASTGSKYEQYF. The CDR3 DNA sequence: TGCAGTGCCAGCACAGGGAGTAAGTACGAGCAGTACTTC.

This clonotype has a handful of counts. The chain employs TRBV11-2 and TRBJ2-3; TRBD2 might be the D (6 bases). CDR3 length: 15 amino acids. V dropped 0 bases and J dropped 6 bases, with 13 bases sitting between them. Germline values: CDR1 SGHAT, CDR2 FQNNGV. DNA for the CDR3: TGTGCCAGCAGCTTAGACCGTCGGGGACTGGATACGCAGTATTTT. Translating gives CASSLDRRGLDTQYF.

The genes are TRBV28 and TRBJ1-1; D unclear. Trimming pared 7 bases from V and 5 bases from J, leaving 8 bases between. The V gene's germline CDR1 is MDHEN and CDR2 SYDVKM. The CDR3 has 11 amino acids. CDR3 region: CASTGRTEAFF. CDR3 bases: TGTGCCAGCACTGGCCGGACTGAAGCTTTCTTT.

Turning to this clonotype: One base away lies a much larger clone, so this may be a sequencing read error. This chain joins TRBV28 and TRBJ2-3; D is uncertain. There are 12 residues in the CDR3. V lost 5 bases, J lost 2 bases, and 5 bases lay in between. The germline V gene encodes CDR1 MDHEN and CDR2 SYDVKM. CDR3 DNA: TGTGCCAGCAGTGAATTCACAGATACGCAGTATTTT. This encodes CASSEFTDTQYF.

CDR3 residues: CASSLTFPDTQYF. CDR3 DNA sequence: TGTGCCAGCAGTTTAACATTCCCAGATACGCAGTATTTT. This chain joins TRBV27 and TRBJ2-3; no clear D gene. The CDR3 extends over 13 amino acids. Germline V gene data show CDR1 as MNHEY and CDR2 as SMNVEV (reference sequence). Between the trimmed V and J ends, which lost 2 bases and 4 bases, there was a span of 7 bases.

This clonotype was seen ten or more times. The CDR3 DNA is TGCGCCAGCACCTCAAACAGGGCCGTCACTGAAGCTTTCTTT. Protein: CASTSNRAVTEAFF. J is TRBJ1-1 and V is TRBV5-1; D might be TRBD1 (6 bases). The V end was cut by 6 bases, the J end by 4 bases, with 16 bases between. The germline V gene encodes CDR1 SGHRS and CDR2 YFSETQ. The CDR3 length is 14 residues. Looking up the rest from reference TRBV5-1 and TRBJ1-1 gives the full variable domain: KAGVTQTPRYLIKTRGQQVTLSCSPISGHRSVSWYQQTPGQGLQFLFEYFSETQRNKGNFPGRFSGRQFSNSRSEMNVSTLELGDSALYLCASTSNRAVTEAFFGQGTRLTVV.